This is a list of T cell receptor beta chains from one sample in a study of glioma-infiltrating T cells. MiXCR, run by TCRdb on the multiplex PCR reads, gives a single entry per CDR3 protein. The repertoire holds tens of thousands of distinct CDR3 sequences, 23% seen once, with over 5% in the top ten. Sequenced material: glioma tissue, nonneoplastic brain tissue, or PBMCs (not recorded which). These receptors all stem from a human donor with low-grade glioma or glioblastoma, undergoing nonglioma brain surgery, or in good health (not recorded which). Each CDR3 is given with its conserved first and last residue. D genes are given only for firm matches. Clone sizes are given selectively: once, few, many, or a class where the clone is expanded.

clone size: NA
V gene: TRBV9
D gene: TRBD2
J gene: TRBJ2-6
CDR3 protein: CASSFASGGSGPNVLTF
CDR3 DNA: TGTGCCAGCAGCTTTGCTAGCGGAGGCTCTGGGCCCAACGTCCTGACTTTC

clone size: NA
V gene: TRBV6-1
D gene: NA
J gene: TRBJ2-1
CDR3 protein: CASGKTTSSYNEQFF
CDR3 DNA: TGTGCCAGCGGCAAGACAACCAGCTCCTACAATGAGCAGTTCTTC

clone size: NA
V gene: TRBV9
D gene: NA
J gene: TRBJ2-1
CDR3 protein: CASSLDGKEQFF
CDR3 DNA: TGTGCCAGCAGCCTGGACGGAAAAGAGCAGTTCTTC

clone size: NA
V gene: TRBV20-1
D gene: TRBD2
J gene: TRBJ2-7
CDR3 protein: CSAGVPGGSRYEQYF
CDR3 DNA: TGCAGTGCCGGAGTGCCCGGCGGGAGCAGGTACGAGCAGTACTTC

clone size: many
V gene: TRBV19
D gene: TRBD1
J gene: TRBJ1-5
CDR3 protein: CASSSYRDSERQPQHF
CDR3 DNA: TGTGCCAGTAGTTCTTACCGGGACAGTGAGCGTCAGCCCCAGCATTTT

clone size: many
V gene: TRBV10-2
D gene: NA
J gene: TRBJ1-1
CDR3 protein: CASSQQRGNTEAFF
CDR3 DNA: TGCGCCAGCAGCCAACAGAGAGGGAACACTGAAGCTTTCTTT

clone size: many
V gene: TRBV2
D gene: NA
J gene: TRBJ2-1
CDR3 protein: CASTRDLGADEQFF
CDR3 DNA: TGTGCCAGCACCCGAGATCTGGGGGCGGATGAGCAGTTCTTC

clone size: NA
V gene: TRBV12-5
D gene: NA
J gene: TRBJ1-5
CDR3 protein: CASGSNGPQHF
CDR3 DNA: TGTGCTAGTGGTTCAAACGGGCCCCAGCATTTT

clone size: many
V gene: TRBV4-2
D gene: TRBD2
J gene: TRBJ2-3
CDR3 protein: CASSQDKERLAVTDTQYF
CDR3 DNA: TGTGCCAGCAGCCAAGATAAAGAGAGACTAGCGGTCACAGATACGCAGTATTTT

clone size: many
V gene: TRBV18
D gene: NA
J gene: TRBJ2-7
CDR3 protein: CASSPPDSYYEQYF
CDR3 DNA: TGTGCCAGCTCACCACCCGACAGCTACTACGAGCAGTACTTC